The entry below describes one T cell receptor (beta chain). What this receptor recognizes is not known. Base qualities are not provided; no much larger clone lies one nucleotide away. The CDR3 regions of human TCRbeta chains were subjected to immunosequencing. In the authors' own workflow: Repertoire TCRs were matched against a reference library of SARS-CoV-2-specific TCRs generated with the MIRA antigen-specificity platform. Breadth was defined as the fraction of unique TCRs that were SARS-CoV-2-associated, and depth was defined as the fraction of total T cells that were SARS-CoV-2-associated. Using the MIRA data, every spike-specific TCR was mapped to the spike region that the TCR reacted to and assigned to either a CD4 or a CD8 class. Log10-transformed breadth and depth values were compared by one-way ANOVA with Sidak's multiple comparisons tests. In its TCRdb copy, this immuneACCESS table keeps in-frame sequences only and misses some clones. Where compared with another copy, unresolved V genes explain less than half of these, and the others have no known cause. Clone size and the V and J calls come from that table; the DNA yielded D and trimming. The sample table contains some 88,000 clones; only one count was recorded for about nine tenths of them. Around 5.8% of the sample goes to the ten largest clones.

Taken with the paper, the label for time point translates to: about 28 days (+/-7) after the second vaccine dose. AZD1222 recipients whose second dose came at about 4 weeks and those whose second dose came at about 12 weeks were combined into one group, since spike-specific TCR depth and breadth did not differ between the two schedules. Samples from vaccinated people were obtained from the UK trials COV001 and COV002, which included a single-blind randomized controlled phase 2/3 trial of AZD1222 (ChAdOx1 nCoV-19) in healthy adults. For TCRbeta chain sequencing, PBMC samples from trial participants were taken at day 0 and at day 28 after the second dose. At the junction V is shortened by 6 bases and J by 6 bases, with 11 bases in between. The CDR3 spans 12 residues, from the cysteine through the phenylalanine. CDR3 DNA is the only sequence kept; it has 36 bases, read in frame from the first base. As encoded in the germline V gene (reference sequence), CDR1 is LNHDA while CDR2 is SQIVND.

This record belongs to a study of T cell responses to AZD1222 COVID-19 vaccine (dated by TCRdb to the early 2020s). About the study as a whole: A total of approximately 250 trial participants underwent TCR sequencing, of whom roughly 210 had received two doses of AZD1222 and approximately 25 had received two doses of the MenACWY control vaccine. Trial participants were enrolled into age subgroups of 18-55, 56-69 and 70-plus years, which contained 148, 28 and 57 TCR-sequenced participants, respectively.

The paper's findings and limits, for the study overall: Conclusions about previously exposed vaccinees are limited because only a handful of AZD1222 recipients were SARS-CoV-2 seropositive at baseline. No day 14 peak-response samples were available, so repertoires were characterized only after the peak T cell response. Participants were mostly white British, with more females than males. The authors suggested clonal diversity may have been underestimated. A significant rise in spike-specific TCR breadth and depth was observed after two AZD1222 doses relative to day 0 and relative to MenACWY recipients. Reportedly, close to half of the unique spike-specific TCRs recognized epitopes lying outside the regions that are mutated in the B.1.351 and B.1.1.7 variants. The whole spike protein was spanned by vaccine-associated CD4 TCRs, and dominant responses were seen in regions 160-218 and 743-854. In the small 56-69-year group, the increase in depth fell short of significance, most likely because of low power.

The sequence links TRBV19 to TRBJ1-2; the D region possibly corresponds to TRBD1 (6 bases align). The origin of this receptor is an adult who received the AZD1222 COVID-19 vaccine. The source material was peripheral blood, sampled 28 days after the second AZD1222 dose. The sequence in DNA is TGTGCCAGTAGAGAGGGGGGTCATGGCTACACCTTC. It translates to CASREGGHGYTF.